This T cell receptor beta chain derives from a study of T cells in Graves' hyperthyroidism and ophthalmopathy. General study findings and limits: Expanded thyroid clonotypes (above 0.001) were mostly also found in blood.

TCR beta CDR3 regions were amplified from RNA. HTBI primers were employed in a first-round RT-PCR of the TCR CDR3. Using its own MiXCR run on the multiplex PCR reads, TCRdb lists one record per CDR3 protein. The sample has about 260,000 distinct CDR3 sequences, about 16% seen once; the top ten hold less than 35%. This clonotype was counted at least ten times. Its antigen is still unknown. Each person with ophthalmopathy scored at least 3 on the Clinical Activity Score, reached NOSPECS grade 4 or higher, and had been ill under 3 months. Patients were excluded for uncontrolled infection, other autoimmune disease, pregnancy or lactation. The PBMCs studied were ones that came from 9 to 10 ml fresh peripheral blood. The sequence was collected from a woman between 18 and 29 years old with Graves' ophthalmopathy. Sequenced material: blood.

CDR3 residues: CASGGETGDIEEQYF. In DNA, the CDR3 is TGTGCCAGCGGAGGAGAGACAGGGGACATTGAGGAGCAGTACTTC. The chain recombines TRBV28 with TRBJ2-7, with 8 bases that match TRBD1. Germline CDR1 and CDR2: MDHEN and SYDVKM. CDR3 length equals 15 residues. Trimming at V came to 8 bases and at J to 7 bases, leaving 16 bases not matched to a gene.